A selection of T cell receptor beta chains follows, all from one sample in a study of blood T cell repertoires in COVID-19. Profiled with immunoSEQ multiplex PCR; TCRdb holds only in-frame clones, not every one. The sample includes over 150,000 clones, 75% to 90% of them seen just once. The sequencing sample was made of peripheral blood. These receptors came from a man younger than 45 with acute or convalescent COVID-19. Each CDR3 is given with its conserved first and last residue. D genes are given only for firm matches. Size is omitted from some rows. Given values are once, few, many or a class for expanded clones.

clone_size	d_call	v_call	j_call	cdr3_nt	cdr3_aa
NA	NA	TRBV28	TRBJ1-4	TGTGCCAGCAGATTGTGGGGGGCAACTAATGAAAAACTGTTTTTT	CASRLWGATNEKLFF
NA	NA	TRBV30	TRBJ1-6	TGTGCCTGGAGCCCGGACTTGAGTAATAATTCACCCCTCCACTTT	CAWSPDLSNNSPLHF
NA	NA	TRBV28	TRBJ1-2	TGTGCCAGCAGTTGGACAGTAAACTATGGCTACACCTTC	CASSWTVNYGYTF
once	TRBD2	TRBV3-1/TRBV3-2	TRBJ2-3	TGTGCCAGCAGCCATCAAGCGGGGGAACCTGATACGCAGTATTTT	CASSHQAGEPDTQYF
few	TRBD1	TRBV5-1	TRBJ1-6	TGCGCCAGCAGCCTAGGACAGGGGCGATCACCCCTCCACTTT	CASSLGQGRSPLHF
NA	NA	TRBV18	TRBJ2-7	TGTGCCAGCTCACCACTGGGAGACGAGCAGTACTTC	CASSPLGDEQYF
NA	NA	TRBV7-3	TRBJ2-7	TGTGCCAGCAGCCTCGGAGCGGGACAGGTCTACGAGCAGTACTTC	CASSLGAGQVYEQYF
NA	NA	TRBV5-5	TRBJ2-7	TGTGCCAGCATCAAAAACTACAGGGAGCAGTACTTC	CASIKNYREQYF
few	TRBD1	TRBV11-2	TRBJ2-1	TGTGCCAGCAGCTTAACCCCGGGACAGAGGGTGGATGAGCAGTTCTTC	CASSLTPGQRVDEQFF
NA	TRBD1	TRBV6-5	TRBJ2-7	TGTGCCAGCGGGGACAGGGGCTACGAGCAGTACTTC	CASGDRGYEQYF
NA	NA	TRBV2	TRBJ2-4	TGTGCCAGCAGTGACCTAGCCAAAAACATTCAGTACTTC	CASSDLAKNIQYF
NA	NA	TRBV5-1	TRBJ1-1	TGCGCCAGCAGGCGGGAAATGAACACTGAAGCTTTCTTT	CASRREMNTEAFF
NA	NA	TRBV6-6	TRBJ2-7	TGTGCCAGCAGTCCCATGGGAGCCGGCGGCTACGAGCAGTACTTC	CASSPMGAGGYEQYF
NA	TRBD1	TRBV10-3	TRBJ1-3	TGTGCCACCGGATTGGTCGCGACAGGGTTAAACACCATATATTTT	CATGLVATGLNTIYF
NA	TRBD1	TRBV7-9	TRBJ2-3	TGTGCCATCCTAGAACAGGGGACAGATACGCAGTATTTT	CAILEQGTDTQYF
NA	TRBD2	TRBV14	TRBJ2-3	TGTGCCAGCAGCCTAGCGGGGGGGCCTTATACGCAGTATTTT	CASSLAGGPYTQYF
NA	NA	TRBV5-1	TRBJ2-7	TGCGCCAGCAGCTTGGTGGCCAGGGAAGGCTCCTACGAGCAGTACTTC	CASSLVAREGSYEQYF
NA	TRBD2	TRBV15	TRBJ2-3	TGTGCCACCAGCAGAGATTCAACTAGCGGGAGGGCCTTAGGACCCACAGATACGCAGTATTTT	CATSRDSTSGRALGPTDTQYF
NA	TRBD2	TRBV28	TRBJ2-7	TGTGCCAGCAGTCCTATTCAGTGGGGGGGGTTGGAGCAGTACTTC	CASSPIQWGGLEQYF
few	NA	TRBV11-2	TRBJ1-3	TGTGCCAGCAGCTTAGCCAGGCGGGACACCATATATTTT	CASSLARRDTIYF
NA	NA	TRBV14	TRBJ2-2	TGTGCCAGCAGCCAAGTCTACAGCTGGGGCCGGCCCGGGGAGCTGTTTTTT	CASSQVYSWGRPGELFF
NA	TRBD2	TRBV5-8	TRBJ2-2	TGTGCCAGCAGCCAGCGACTAGCGGGAGTCGGGGAGGAGCTGTTTTTT	CASSQRLAGVGEELFF
NA	TRBD2	TRBV10-2	TRBJ2-1	TGCGCCAGCAGTGAGTCAGGGGAGGGTGAGCAGTTCTTC	CASSESGEGEQFF
NA	NA	TRBV4-1	TRBJ1-1	TGCGCCAGCAGCCAAGCTTATGTAAACACTGAAGCTTTCTTT	CASSQAYVNTEAFF
NA	TRBD2	TRBV9	TRBJ2-1	TGTGCCAGCAGCGTAGCCTCGGGGGGCTCCTACAATGAGCAGTTCTTC	CASSVASGGSYNEQFF
NA	TRBD2	TRBV5-1	TRBJ2-5	TGCGCCAGCAGCTTGGCCGGAGTAGCGGGGGAGACCCAGTACTTC	CASSLAGVAGETQYF